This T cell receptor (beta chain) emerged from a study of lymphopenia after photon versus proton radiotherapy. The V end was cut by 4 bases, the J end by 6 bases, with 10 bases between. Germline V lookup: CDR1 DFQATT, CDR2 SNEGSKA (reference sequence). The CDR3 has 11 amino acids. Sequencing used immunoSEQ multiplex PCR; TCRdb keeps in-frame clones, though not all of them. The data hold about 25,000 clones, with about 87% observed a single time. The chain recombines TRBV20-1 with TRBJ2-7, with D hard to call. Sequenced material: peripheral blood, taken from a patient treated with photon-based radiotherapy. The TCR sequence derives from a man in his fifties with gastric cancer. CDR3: CSAKDGFEQYF. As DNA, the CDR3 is TGCAGTGCTAAAGATGGGTTCGAGCAGTACTTC.